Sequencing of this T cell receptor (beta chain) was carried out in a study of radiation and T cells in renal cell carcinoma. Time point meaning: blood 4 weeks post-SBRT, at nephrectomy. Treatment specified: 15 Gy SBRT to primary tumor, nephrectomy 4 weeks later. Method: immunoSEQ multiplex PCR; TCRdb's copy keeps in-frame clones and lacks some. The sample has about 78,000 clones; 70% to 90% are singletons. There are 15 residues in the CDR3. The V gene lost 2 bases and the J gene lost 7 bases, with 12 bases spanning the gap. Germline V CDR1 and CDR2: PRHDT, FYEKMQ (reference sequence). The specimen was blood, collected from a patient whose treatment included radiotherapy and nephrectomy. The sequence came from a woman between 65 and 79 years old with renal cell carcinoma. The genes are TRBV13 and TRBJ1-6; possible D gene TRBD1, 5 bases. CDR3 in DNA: TGTGCCAGCAGCTTACAGGGTAGTCGAAATTCACCCCTCCACTTT. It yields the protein CASSLQGSRNSPLHF.